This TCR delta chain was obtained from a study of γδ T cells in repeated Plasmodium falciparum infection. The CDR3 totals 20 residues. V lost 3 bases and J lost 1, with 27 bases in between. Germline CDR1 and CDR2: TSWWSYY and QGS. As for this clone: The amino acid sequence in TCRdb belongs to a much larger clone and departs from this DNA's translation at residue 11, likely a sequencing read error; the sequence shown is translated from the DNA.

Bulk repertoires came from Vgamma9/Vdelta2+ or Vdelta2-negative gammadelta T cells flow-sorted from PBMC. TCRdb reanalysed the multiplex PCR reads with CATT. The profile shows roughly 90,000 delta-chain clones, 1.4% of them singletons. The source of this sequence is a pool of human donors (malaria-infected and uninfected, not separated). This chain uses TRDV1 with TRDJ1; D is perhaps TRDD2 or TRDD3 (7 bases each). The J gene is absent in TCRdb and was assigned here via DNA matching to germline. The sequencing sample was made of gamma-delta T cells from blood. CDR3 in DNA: TGTGCTCTTGGGGACCCCCTTCCTGGGTGTGCTGGGGGTCGCACCGATAAACTCATCTTT. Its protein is CALGDPLPGCAGGRTDKLIF.